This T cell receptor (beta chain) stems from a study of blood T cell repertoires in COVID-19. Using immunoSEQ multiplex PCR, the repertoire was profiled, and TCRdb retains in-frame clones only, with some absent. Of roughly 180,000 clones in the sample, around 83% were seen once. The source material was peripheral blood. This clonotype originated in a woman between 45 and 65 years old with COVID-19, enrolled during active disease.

Written as DNA, the CDR3 is TGTGCCAGCAGCCAAGGACAGTTCCAAGAGACCCAGTACTTC. Translated, it gives CASSQGQFQETQYF. The gene calls are TRBV3-1 (or the pseudogene TRBV3-2) and TRBJ2-5; D is perhaps TRBD1 (5 bases). From germline, CDR1 is LGHDT and CDR2 YNNKEL (reference sequence). This CDR3 contains 14 residues. Trimming pared 1 base from V and 1 base from J, leaving 7 bases between.